The next 9 T cell receptor beta chains were all read from a single sample in a study of control samples from healthy donors and cancer patients. The method was immunoSEQ multiplex PCR; TCRdb's version includes in-frame clones alone and lacks a portion of them. The table lists 120,000 to 150,000 clones, more than 90% of them singletons. The sequenced sample consisted of blood. These receptors came from a man younger than 45 in good health.

V usage is TRBV5-1 and J usage is TRBJ2-1, with 12 bases fitting TRBD2. The trim removed 9 bases at V and 6 bases at J, leaving 16 bases unmatched. CDR3 size: 17 residues. The germline CDR1 and CDR2 sequences are SGHRS and YFSETQ. DNA of the CDR3: TGCGCCAACCATGAGCTAGCGGGGGGGCTACCCGTCAATGAGCAGTTCTTC. Translation: CANHELAGGLPVNEQFF.

This clone occurred once. The gene calls are TRBV9 and TRBJ2-3; D call uncertain. V was clipped by 0 bases and J by 0 bases, with 8 bases between them. The CDR3 runs to 15 residues. Germline V gives CDR1 SGDLS, CDR2 YYNGEE. CDR3 in DNA: TGTGCCAGCAGCGTAGGCCCTACTAGCACAGATACGCAGTATTTT. This gives the protein CASSVGPTSTDTQYF.

This chain uses TRBV10-1 with TRBJ1-2; D gene uncertain. From germline, CDR1 is WNHNN and CDR2 SYGVQD (reference sequence). V was trimmed by 3 bases and J by 5 bases, leaving 10 bases between them. The CDR3 totals 13 residues. CDR3 nucleotide sequence: TGCGCCAGCAGTGAAGGCGACGGGTATGGCTACACCTTC. Its translation is CASSEGDGYGYTF.

The CDR3 loop reads CASSLVGVQGFTEAFF. DNA of the CDR3: TGTGCCAGCAGCTTAGTCGGGGTTCAGGGGTTCACTGAAGCTTTCTTT. The chain joins TRBV11-1 to TRBJ1-1; the D gene is possibly TRBD1 (6 bases). Germline V gene lookup returns CDR1 SGHAT and CDR2 FQDESV (reference sequence). There are 16 residues in the CDR3. Trimming took off 1 base at V and 4 bases at J, with 16 bases between the two ends. Combining the CDR3 with reference TRBV11-1 and TRBJ1-1 gives the whole variable domain EAEVAQSPRYKITEKSQAVAFWCDPISGHATLYWYRQILGQGPELLVQFQDESVVDDSQLPKDRFSAERLKGVDSTLKIQPAELGDSAMYLCASSLVGVQGFTEAFFGQGTRLTVV.

A few counts support this clone. The genes are TRBV6-5 and TRBJ2-2; D not certain. Germline lookup yields CDR1 MNHEY and CDR2 SVGAGI. The CDR3 runs to 14 residues. Trimming removed 5 bases from V and 1 base from J, with 8 bases in between. The chain's CDR3 is CASSTDGNTGELFF. In DNA form, the CDR3 reads TGTGCCAGCAGTACAGACGGGAACACCGGGGAGCTGTTTTTT.

Only one count was recorded for this clone. This sequence joins TRBV10-3 and TRBJ2-3; 9 nucleotides align to TRBD1. The CDR3 is 15 amino acids. After removal of 6 bases from V and 4 bases from J, the junction contained 8 bases not matched to a gene. The germline gives CDR1 ENHRY, CDR2 SYGVKD. The DNA for the CDR3 is TGTGCCATCAGCCCGGGACAGGGAGGGGCAGATACGCAGTATTTT. It specifies CAISPGQGGADTQYF.

The rearrangement uses TRBV28 and TRBJ1-5, with D possibly TRBD1 on 5 matching bases. Germline V CDR1 and CDR2: MDHEN, SYDVKM. Trimming shortened V by 2 bases and J by 4 bases, and 12 bases separated the two germline ends. The CDR3 has 15 amino acids. The DNA of the CDR3 is TGTGCCAGCAGTTTAATCCGCGGGGGAAATCAGCCCCAGCATTTT. Translation: CASSLIRGGNQPQHF. Supplemented by reference TRBV28 and TRBJ1-5, the full variable domain reads DVKVTQSSRYLVKRTGEKVFLECVQDMDHENMFWYRQDPGLGLRLIYFSYDVKMKEKGDIPEGYSVSREKKERFSLILESASTNQTSMYLCASSLIRGGNQPQHFGDGTRLSIL.

V gene TRBV7-8 combines with J gene TRBJ1-2; D gene unclear. CDR3 size: 14 residues. Per germline, CDR1 SGHVS and CDR2 FQNEAQ. The germline V and J ends were trimmed by 0 bases and 7 bases, with 12 bases remaining between them. For the CDR3, the DNA is TGTGCCAGCAGCTTAGCGGACGGGGAGGGTGGCTACACCTTC. This gives the protein CASSLADGEGGYTF.

This CDR3 is CASGRREVGQYNSPLHF. The CDR3 coding sequence is TGTGCTAGTGGCCGCCGGGAGGTGGGACAGTATAATTCACCCCTCCACTTT. The rearrangement uses TRBV12-5 and TRBJ1-6, with 7 nucleotides matching TRBD1. Per the germline V gene, CDR1 is LGHNT and CDR2 is FRNRAP. The CDR3 spans 17 residues. The V gene end was trimmed by 6 bases and the J gene end by 4 bases; junction bases not matched to a gene: 12.